This passage covers 4 T cell receptor beta chains from one sample sequenced in a study of T-cell reconstitution after alpha-beta-depleted transplantation in children. Researchers prepared the TCRbeta library using unique molecular identifiers, the study reports. MiXCR was run by TCRdb on the PCR reads, yielding one entry per CDR3 protein. Of 280,000 or so distinct CDR3 sequences in the sample, 11% were seen once. The starting material was peripheral blood, obtained 180 days after TCRalphabeta/CD19-depleted stem cell transplant. Every receptor here comes from a male patient under 10 years old who had a stem cell transplant for chronic granulomatous disease, so the T cells may come from the graft donor.

This clonotype was seen many times. V gene TRBV28 combines with J gene TRBJ2-3; TRBD2 might be the D (6 bases). V dropped 1 base and J dropped 0 bases, with 17 bases sitting between them. This CDR3 is built from 18 residues. Germline CDR1 MDHEN, CDR2 SYDVKM. As DNA, the CDR3 is TGTGCCAGCAGTTTATATGGCGGGGAACTTATTAGCACAGATACGCAGTATTTT. It encodes CASSLYGGELISTDTQYF.

This clonotype came up many times. This chain joins TRBV15 and TRBJ2-3; a weak D match, TRBD2 (5 bases). V lost 2 bases and J 0 bases, leaving 9 bases between the germline ends. The CDR3 sequence is 15 residues long. CDR1 is LNHNV and CDR2 is YYDKDF in the germline V gene (reference sequence). The CDR3 spells CATSRRGPSTDTQYF. The CDR3 nucleotides read TGTGCCACCAGCAGACGCGGGCCCAGCACAGATACGCAGTATTTT.

This clonotype has a count of ten or more. The rearrangement joins TRBV28 to TRBJ2-1, with D perhaps matching TRBD2 (5 bases). Per germline, CDR1 MDHEN and CDR2 SYDVKM. The length of the CDR3 is 19 residues. Trimming shortened V by 1 base and J by 4 bases, and 23 bases separated the two germline ends. CDR3 sequence reads: CASSLSGMPAQATYNEQFF. CDR3 nucleotide sequence: TGTGCCAGCAGTTTATCCGGGATGCCCGCTCAGGCCACATACAATGAGCAGTTCTTC.

Ten or more counts support this clonotype. J is TRBJ2-1 and V is TRBV11-2; TRBD1 matches 9 bases. The CDR3 totals 15 residues. Germline loops: CDR1 SGHAT, CDR2 FQNNGV. V lost 4 bases and J lost 6; bases outside the gene matches: 7. The CDR3 DNA reads TGTGCCAGCAGCTCTTACCCGGGACAGGGCAATGAGCAGTTCTTC. This encodes CASSSYPGQGNEQFF. Filled out from reference TRBV11-2 and TRBJ2-1, the complete variable domain reads EAGVAQSPRYKIIEKRQSVAFWCNPISGHATLYWYQQILGQGPKLLIQFQNNGVVDDSQLPKDRFSAERLKGVDSTLKIQPAKLEDSAVYLCASSSYPGQGNEQFFGPGTRLTVL.